What follows are 17 T cell receptor beta chains derived from one specimen sequenced in a study of Ad26.COV2.S vaccination and SARS-CoV-2 variants. Sequencing was performed with immunoSEQ multiplex PCR; in TCRdb, only in-frame clones are kept and a portion is missing. The sample holds fewer than 400,000 clones, around four fifths seen once. As for treatment: some 19 received Ad26.COV2.S at low or high dose, single or two shots; several received placebo; per-sample allocation not given. Samples came from day 63 after the first vaccine or placebo injection. Sample: peripheral blood, taken in a trial of Ad26.COV2.S vaccine versus placebo. The source is a person between 18 and 65 years old who received the Ad26.COV2.S COVID-19 vaccine or a placebo.

The CDR3 loop reads CASSARAYYGYTF. For the CDR3, the DNA is TGTGCCAGCAGCGCTAGGGCCTACTATGGCTACACCTTC. The chain combines TRBV5-6 with TRBJ1-2, with unresolved D. Germline V gene sequence: CDR1 SGHDT, CDR2 YYEEEE. The CDR3 spans 13 residues. V gave up 4 bases and J gave up 3 bases, with 10 bases separating them.

J is TRBJ1-6 and V is TRBV9; TRBD1 might be the D (5 bases). The CDR3 is 16 residues long. V gave up 2 bases and J gave up 0 bases, with 9 bases separating them. CDR1 SGDLS and CDR2 YYNGEE come from the germline V gene. CDR3 in DNA: TGTGCCAGCAGCGTTGGGGGGAACTCCTATAATTCACCCCTCCACTTT. Protein: CASSVGGNSYNSPLHF.

This chain uses TRBV24-1 with TRBJ2-3; TRBD2 matches 7 bases. V lost 7 bases to trimming and J lost 2 bases; unmatched junction nucleotides: 8. This CDR3 is 15 amino acids long. The germline V gene encodes CDR1 KGHDR and CDR2 SFDVKD. CDR3 amino acids: CATRGRGSATDTQYF. Here the CDR3 DNA reads TGTGCCACCAGGGGGAGGGGATCCGCCACAGATACGCAGTATTTT.

This clone came up a few times. The rearrangement links TRBV9 to TRBJ2-7, with 12 bases lining up with TRBD2. This CDR3 region has 17 residues. The germline V gene encodes CDR1 SGDLS and CDR2 YYNGEE. With 0 bases clipped from V and 5 bases from J, the junction kept 9 bases outside the gene matches. In DNA, the CDR3 is TGTGCCAGCAGCGTAGCCAGTGATGGACTAGCGGGGCACGAGCAGTACTTC. Translation gives CASSVASDGLAGHEQYF.

The chain recombines TRBV6-5 with TRBJ2-3; possible D gene TRBD1, 5 bases. This CDR3 spans 14 amino acids. Trimming took 7 bases from V and 2 from J, leaving 13 bases between them. Germline V lookup: CDR1 MNHEY, CDR2 SVGAGI. CDR3 bases: TGTGCCAGCACCTTACAGGAGAACACAGATACGCAGTATTTT. Its protein is CASTLQENTDTQYF.

This chain connects TRBV3-1 (or the pseudogene TRBV3-2) to TRBJ1-3; D call uncertain. Germline V CDR1 and CDR2: LGHDT, YNNKEL (reference sequence). Between the trimmed V and J ends, which lost 4 bases and 0 bases, there was a span of 7 bases. The CDR3 is made up of 14 amino acids. CDR3 protein: CASSPRGSGNTIYF. The CDR3, as DNA: TGTGCCAGCAGCCCGCGGGGCTCTGGAAACACCATATATTTT.

The chain uses TRBV5-1 and TRBJ1-4; no reliable D call. From germline, CDR1 is SGHRS and CDR2 YFSETQ. This CDR3 spans 16 amino acids. Trimming removed 1 base from V and 0 bases from J, with 10 bases in between. The CDR3 region has the DNA TGCGCCAGCAGCTTGTGGGGTGGTTCAACTAATGAAAAACTGTTTTTT. Its protein is CASSLWGGSTNEKLFF.

This clone was picked up many times. V gene TRBV11-2 combines with J gene TRBJ2-7; D unresolved. The germline V and J ends were trimmed by 6 bases and 1 base, with 10 bases remaining between them. The germline gives CDR1 SGHAT, CDR2 FQNNGV. The CDR3 length is 13 residues. The CDR3 sequence is CASRTLGSYEQYF. CDR3 in DNA: TGTGCCAGCAGGACACTTGGGTCCTACGAGCAGTACTTC.

This chain links TRBV12-3 or TRBV12-4 with TRBJ1-1; D is uncertain. The CDR3 is 11 residues long. The V end lost 6 bases, the J end lost 1 base, and 3 bases lay between the germline ends. The CDR3 DNA reads as TGTGCCAGCAGCCAGAACACTGAAGCTTTCTTT. Its protein product is CASSQNTEAFF.

This clone was counted once. The chain employs TRBV12-3 or TRBV12-4 and TRBJ2-7; 9 bases match TRBD1. This CDR3 contains 13 residues. With V trimmed by 4 bases and J by 5 bases, 3 bases remained unmatched. CDR3 sequence (DNA): TGTGCCAGCAGTTGGGGACAGGGCGACGAGCAGTACTTC. Amino acids: CASSWGQGDEQYF.

This chain links TRBV7-9 with TRBJ1-3, with no clear D. The CDR3 runs 10 residues. Trimming took 8 bases from V and 9 from J, leaving 8 bases between them. CDR1 and CDR2 (germline): SEHNR, FQNEAQ (reference sequence). CDR3 residues: CASRESTIYF. CDR3 nucleotides: TGTGCCAGCCGGGAGAGCACCATATATTTT. Together with reference TRBV7-9 and TRBJ1-3, the CDR3 gives the full variable domain: DTGVSQNPRHKITKRGQNVTFRCDPISEHNRLYWYRQTLGQGPEFLTYFQNEAQLEKSRLLSDRFSAERPKGSFSTLEIQRTEQGDSAMYLCASRESTIYFGEGSWLTVV.

The chain is built from TRBV5-1 and TRBJ1-2; tentatively, D is TRBD1 (6 bases). Germline V gene lookup returns CDR1 SGHRS and CDR2 YFSETQ. This CDR3 is built from 15 residues. V lost 3 bases and J 7 bases, leaving 19 bases between the germline ends. The CDR3 DNA sequence: TGCGCCAGCAGCTCTCTCGGGGCAGGGGAGTCTGGCTACACCTTC. This codes for CASSSLGAGESGYTF.

V usage is TRBV9 and J usage is TRBJ1-3; D is uncertain. Looked up from germline, CDR1 is SGDLS and CDR2 is YYNGEE. This CDR3 comprises 15 residues. V lost 2 bases and J lost 0, with 9 bases in between. The CDR3 DNA is TGTGCCAGCAGCGTTCGCAGTGGCTCTGGAAACACCATATATTTT. Encoded protein: CASSVRSGSGNTIYF. Filled out from reference TRBV9 and TRBJ1-3, the complete variable domain reads DSGVTQTPKHLITATGQRVTLRCSPRSGDLSVYWYQQSLDQGLQFLIQYYNGEERAKGNILERFSAQQFPDLHSELNLSSLELGDSALYFCASSVRSGSGNTIYFGEGSWLTVV.

The rearrangement joins TRBV5-1 to TRBJ2-7; TRBD1 aligns across 7 bases. The V gene end was trimmed by 3 bases and the J gene end by 3 bases; junction bases not matched to a gene: 12. The CDR3 has 16 amino acids. CDR1 and CDR2 from the germline V gene are SGHRS and YFSETQ. The CDR3 region has the DNA TGCGCCAGCAGCTCCTTGGGCACCCGGGACAGCTACGAGCAGTACTTC. Translation: CASSSLGTRDSYEQYF. Supplemented by reference TRBV5-1 and TRBJ2-7, the full variable domain reads KAGVTQTPRYLIKTRGQQVTLSCSPISGHRSVSWYQQTPGQGLQFLFEYFSETQRNKGNFPGRFSGRQFSNSRSEMNVSTLELGDSALYLCASSSLGTRDSYEQYFGPGTRLTVT.

The chain recombines TRBV5-1 with TRBJ2-7; D perhaps matches TRBD1 (6 bases). V was trimmed by 4 bases and J by 4 bases, leaving 9 bases between them. Germline lookup yields CDR1 SGHRS and CDR2 YFSETQ. The CDR3 runs to 12 residues. Written as DNA, the CDR3 is TGCGCCAGCAGCCACCAGGGGTACGAGCAGTACTTC. This codes for CASSHQGYEQYF.

The chain has TRBV11-2 and TRBJ2-3; 9 bases match TRBD1. CDR1 is SGHAT and CDR2 is FQNNGV in the germline V gene. The V and J ends lost 6 bases and 1 base, in that order; junction bases with no gene match: 11. The CDR3 has 17 amino acids. The chain's CDR3 is CASRGPGQGEGTDTQYF. In nucleotides, the CDR3 is TGTGCCAGCAGGGGACCGGGACAGGGCGAGGGCACAGATACGCAGTATTTT.

The J gene is TRBJ1-4, the V gene TRBV30, with D tentatively TRBD1 (6 bases). Germline CDR1 reads GTSNPN; CDR2 reads SVGIG (reference sequence). The germline V and J ends were trimmed by 8 bases and 8 bases, with 15 bases remaining between them. The CDR3 contains 12 residues. For the CDR3, the DNA is TGTGCCCAACAGGGTCTGGAGGAAAAACTGTTTTTT. Translated: CAQQGLEEKLFF.